What follows are 23 T cell receptor beta chains derived from one specimen sequenced in a study of cytomegalovirus exposure and HLA in healthy donors. This PCR relied on a set of 60 Vbeta primers and 13 Jbeta primers. Clones were sequenced by immunoSEQ multiplex PCR, and TCRdb holds only the in-frame ones, with some missing. The sample comprises some 140,000 clones, 73% of which are singletons, and over 1% rests with the top ten. The specimen was PBMCs. The receptors shown here come from a woman aged 40 to 49 in good health and CMV-seronegative.

This rearrangement joins TRBV10-3 to TRBJ2-2; 8 nucleotides match TRBD2. CDR1 and CDR2 (germline): ENHRY, SYGVKD. J gave up 6 bases and V 4 bases, and 4 bases lay outside the gene matches. The CDR3 length is 14 residues. In DNA, the CDR3 is TGTGCCATCAGTGGGGGTAGCGGGGCCGGGGAGCTGTTTTTT. Its protein product is CAISGGSGAGELFF.

This clone came up a few times. V is TRBV29-1 and J is TRBJ1-5; D is perhaps TRBD1 (5 bases). The germline V and J ends were trimmed by 6 bases and 4 bases, with 16 bases remaining between them. Germline assignment: CDR1 SQVTM and CDR2 ANQGSEA. This CDR3 is built from 14 residues. The CDR3 coding sequence is TGCAGCGTCGCGGTAGACAGCGTTAATCAGCCCCAGCATTTT. Protein sequence: CSVAVDSVNQPQHF.

This chain joins TRBV7-8 and TRBJ2-5; 7 bases line up with TRBD2. J gave up 3 bases and V 5 bases, and 3 bases lay outside the gene matches. The CDR3 is 13 amino acids. Germline V gene data show CDR1 as SGHVS and CDR2 as FQNEAQ. CDR3 nucleotides: TGTGCCAGCAGCCTTGGGACTAAAGAGACCCAGTACTTC. Residues: CASSLGTKETQYF.

The chain is built from TRBV5-1 and TRBJ1-6, with a tentative D call TRBD1 (6 bases). The germline V and J ends were trimmed by 4 bases and 0 bases, with 17 bases remaining between them. Germline-derived CDR1 and CDR2 are SGHRS and YFSETQ. The CDR3 runs to 18 residues. The CDR3 nucleotides read TGCGCCAGCAGCCCGGGACATCTAATCAGCTCCTATAATTCACCCCTCCACTTT. Encoded protein: CASSPGHLISSYNSPLHF.

This clone was seen once. The chain has TRBV5-1 and TRBJ2-7; a possible D gene is TRBD2 (5 bases). V was shortened by 2 bases and J by 0 bases, with 9 bases between the two germline ends. This CDR3 is built from 14 residues. From germline, CDR1 is SGHRS and CDR2 YFSETQ. Here the CDR3 DNA reads TGCGCCAGCAGCTTAGTGAGGGACTCCTACGAGCAGTACTTC. This codes for CASSLVRDSYEQYF.

The chain links TRBV29-1 to TRBJ2-7, with D unclear. Germline assignment: CDR1 SQVTM and CDR2 ANQGSEA. The germline V and J ends were trimmed by 4 bases and 2 bases, with 18 bases remaining between them. The CDR3 contains 15 residues. The CDR3 DNA is TGCAGCGTTGTAATTGGGCTCCAGGCAACCTACGAGCAGTACTTC. The encoded protein is CSVVIGLQATYEQYF.

This clone showed up just once. The chain links TRBV10-3 to TRBJ1-2, with no clear D. The CDR3 runs to 12 residues. Germline CDR1 ENHRY, CDR2 SYGVKD. V shed 10 bases and J shed 6 bases, with 15 bases lying between them. The CDR3 region is CATPGEVDGYTF. In DNA form, the CDR3 reads TGTGCCACCCCTGGGGAGGTCGATGGCTACACCTTC.

The chain couples TRBV19 to TRBJ1-1; no definite D call. CDR3 length equals 16 residues. The germline gives CDR1 LNHDA, CDR2 SQIVND (reference sequence). Trimming removed 4 bases at V and 1 base at J, with 16 bases between. The CDR3 reads CASSKIRGEKNTEAFF. Here the CDR3 DNA reads TGTGCCAGTAGTAAAATCAGAGGAGAAAAGAACACTGAAGCTTTCTTT.

The chain is built from TRBV27 and TRBJ2-5; a possible D gene is TRBD2 (6 bases). The germline V gene encodes CDR1 MNHEY and CDR2 SMNVEV (reference sequence). CDR3 size: 14 residues. V gave up 6 bases and J gave up 4 bases, with 15 bases separating them. CDR3 in amino acids: CASSKHPGVETQYF. The CDR3 bases are TGTGCCAGCAGCAAACACCCGGGGGTAGAGACCCAGTACTTC.

The V gene is TRBV27, the J gene TRBJ1-6, with 12 bases fitting TRBD1. The CDR3 spans 16 residues. Germline-derived CDR1 and CDR2 are MNHEY and SMNVEV (reference sequence). After removal of 5 bases from V and 7 bases from J, the junction contained 6 bases not matched to a gene. For the CDR3, the DNA is TGTGCCAGCAGTGCCCCCGGGACAGGGGGCAATTCACCCCTCCACTTT. Translating gives CASSAPGTGGNSPLHF.

With regard to this clone: At the DNA level, this CDR3 is encoded by other sequences in the same sample as well. The chain carries TRBV7-2 and TRBJ1-5, with D possibly TRBD1 on 6 matching bases. Per the germline V gene, CDR1 is SGHTA and CDR2 is FQGNSA. The CDR3 covers 14 residues. V gave up 3 bases and J gave up 1 base, with 7 bases separating them. The CDR3 region has the DNA TGTGCCAGCAGCTTGGGACACAGCAATCAGCCCCAGCATTTT. This codes for CASSLGHSNQPQHF.

This clone has a single count. The genes are TRBV5-4 and TRBJ2-5; maybe TRBD1 (6 bases). Trimming cost V 4 bases and J 1 base, with 14 bases left between them. The CDR3 runs 15 residues. Germline V gene sequence: CDR1 SGHNT, CDR2 YYREEE (reference sequence). DNA of the CDR3: TGTGCCAGCAGCCCCGCCCAGGGGCCCCAAGAGACCCAGTACTTC. Translated: CASSPAQGPQETQYF.

The gene calls are TRBV18 and TRBJ2-7; D might be TRBD2 (5 bases). The CDR3 totals 14 residues. V lost 3 bases, J lost 2 bases, and 11 bases lay in between. Germline values: CDR1 KGHSH, CDR2 LQKENI. Here the CDR3 reads CASSPSLEAYEQYF. The CDR3 DNA is TGTGCCAGCTCACCCTCCCTGGAGGCCTACGAGCAGTACTTC.

The CDR3 reads CASSFDGGSTYSNTGELFF. The CDR3 DNA is TGTGCCAGCAGTTTTGATGGGGGCTCAACGTACTCGAACACCGGGGAGCTGTTTTTT. The rearrangement joins TRBV27 to TRBJ2-2; maybe TRBD1 (6 bases). V dropped 3 bases and J dropped 0 bases, with 20 bases sitting between them. This CDR3 comprises 19 residues. Per the germline V gene, CDR1 is MNHEY and CDR2 is SMNVEV (reference sequence).

The V call is TRBV5-8, the J call TRBJ1-1; 8 bases line up with TRBD1. CDR3 size: 13 residues. V gave up 4 bases and J gave up 6 bases; unmatched junction bases: 5. Germline V gene sequence: CDR1 SGHTS, CDR2 YDEGEE. CDR3 in amino acids: CASSANRGAEAFF. In DNA, the CDR3 is TGTGCCAGCAGCGCCAACAGGGGGGCTGAAGCTTTCTTT. Together with reference TRBV5-8 and TRBJ1-1, the CDR3 gives the full variable domain: EAGVTQSPTHLIKTRGQQATLRCSPISGHTSVYWYQQALGLGLQFLLWYDEGEERNRGNFPPRFSGRQFPNYSSELNVNALELEDSALYLCASSANRGAEAFFGQGTRLTVV.

The chain links TRBV14 to TRBJ1-1; D ambiguous. The ends were cut back, 6 bases at V and 0 bases at J, with 8 bases in the middle. Germline V gene lookup returns CDR1 SGHDN and CDR2 FVKESK. The CDR3 spans 13 residues. The CDR3 bases are TGTGCCAGCAGGCGGGGATTGAACACTGAAGCTTTCTTT. Translation: CASRRGLNTEAFF.

This clone was observed a few times. The chain joins TRBV6-1 to TRBJ1-1; maybe TRBD1 (5 bases). Germline-derived CDR1 and CDR2 are MNHNS and SASEGT. The CDR3 length is 13 residues. Trimming stripped 4 bases from V and 10 bases from J, with 16 bases between. The DNA of the CDR3 is TGTGCCAGCAGTGCTAGGGGCCGCAATGGAGCTTTCTTT. This codes for CASSARGRNGAFF.

The chain recombines TRBV9 with TRBJ1-3; the D is unclear. V gave up 3 bases and J gave up 4 bases, with 11 bases separating them. The CDR3 runs 14 residues. Per the germline V gene, CDR1 is SGDLS and CDR2 is YYNGEE. The CDR3, as DNA: TGTGCCAGCAGCGCCCCGGCGGGGGGAAACACCATATATTTT. Protein sequence: CASSAPAGGNTIYF.

This chain connects TRBV5-6 to TRBJ2-7; TRBD2 agrees at 12 bases. V gave up 2 bases and J gave up 6 bases; unmatched junction bases: 9. CDR3 length: 16 residues. Germline assignment: CDR1 SGHDT and CDR2 YYEEEE. The chain's CDR3 is CASSFKQLAGGSEQYV. DNA for the CDR3: TGTGCCAGCAGCTTTAAGCAACTAGCGGGGGGTAGCGAGCAGTACGTC.

This clone was found a few times. This chain connects TRBV28 to TRBJ1-1, with 8 bases lining up with TRBD1. The CDR3 is 11 amino acids. J gave up 7 bases and V 7 bases, and 2 bases lay outside the gene matches. Per the germline V gene, CDR1 is MDHEN and CDR2 is SYDVKM. The CDR3 protein is CASKGQVEAFF. The CDR3, as DNA: TGTGCCAGCAAGGGACAGGTTGAAGCTTTCTTT. Together with reference TRBV28 and TRBJ1-1, the CDR3 gives the full variable domain: DVKVTQSSRYLVKRTGEKVFLECVQDMDHENMFWYRQDPGLGLRLIYFSYDVKMKEKGDIPEGYSVSREKKERFSLILESASTNQTSMYLCASKGQVEAFFGQGTRLTVV.

The chain uses TRBV5-1 and TRBJ2-3, with TRBD2 identical over 8 bases. Germline V CDR1 and CDR2: SGHRS, YFSETQ. J lost 6 bases, V lost 0 bases, and 9 bases had no gene match. CDR3 length: 16 amino acids. The CDR3: CASSLASSSGVDTQYF. In DNA form, the CDR3 reads TGCGCCAGCAGCTTGGCCAGTAGTAGCGGGGTTGATACGCAGTATTTT.

This clone was counted a single time. This chain connects TRBV5-1 to TRBJ1-2; TRBD1 is a possible D gene (6 bases). Per the germline V gene, CDR1 is SGHRS and CDR2 is YFSETQ. V was pared by 4 bases and J by 0 bases, with 13 bases between. The CDR3 contains 15 residues. CDR3 sequence (DNA): TGCGCCAGCAGCCCACAGTCAGGGGCTAACTATGGCTACACCTTC. This sequence encodes CASSPQSGANYGYTF.

This clone came up a few times. CDR3 amino acids: CASSSASGTNEQYF. CDR3 nucleotide sequence: TGTGCCAGCAGCTCCGCATCCGGGACTAACGAGCAGTACTTC. The V gene is TRBV7-3, the J gene TRBJ2-7, with 7 bases lining up with TRBD2. Germline loops: CDR1 SGHTA, CDR2 FQGTGA. This CDR3 region has 14 residues. Losses at the gene ends were 4 bases for V and 5 bases for J; bases not matched to a gene: 8.